Only a few counts were recorded for the clone carrying this T cell receptor (beta chain). Its target is unknown. These data are taken from a study of T cell repertoires in cytomegalovirus infection. In the study overall: Shared public TCR beta signatures pointed to both CMV infection and a matching HLA type. Study-wide findings and caveats: Ex vivo responses were dominated by HLA-C-restricted CMV-specific TCR beta clonotypes. CMV carriers with the relevant HLA were identified by cumulative public TCR beta family frequency.

TCRdb processed the reads anew with MiXCR; each CDR3 protein has one entry. Of 630,000 or so distinct CDR3 sequences listed, 20% to 25% are singletons. Sequencing was carried out using CD8+ T cells from PBMCs. This TCR was sampled from a human donor in good health (CMV status not recorded). Some clones in this sample may be carry-over from other donors' samples.

The CDR3 DNA is TGTGCCAGCAGTTTATCTGCCCCCGATTTGGCGGGGATCGGCACAGATACGCAGTATTTT. Translating it yields CASSLSAPDLAGIGTDTQYF. The chain links TRBV12-3 or TRBV12-4 to TRBJ2-3, with D possibly matching TRBD2 (6 bases). Between the trimmed V and J ends, which lost 2 bases and 1 base, there was a span of 25 bases. The CDR3 sequence is 20 residues long.